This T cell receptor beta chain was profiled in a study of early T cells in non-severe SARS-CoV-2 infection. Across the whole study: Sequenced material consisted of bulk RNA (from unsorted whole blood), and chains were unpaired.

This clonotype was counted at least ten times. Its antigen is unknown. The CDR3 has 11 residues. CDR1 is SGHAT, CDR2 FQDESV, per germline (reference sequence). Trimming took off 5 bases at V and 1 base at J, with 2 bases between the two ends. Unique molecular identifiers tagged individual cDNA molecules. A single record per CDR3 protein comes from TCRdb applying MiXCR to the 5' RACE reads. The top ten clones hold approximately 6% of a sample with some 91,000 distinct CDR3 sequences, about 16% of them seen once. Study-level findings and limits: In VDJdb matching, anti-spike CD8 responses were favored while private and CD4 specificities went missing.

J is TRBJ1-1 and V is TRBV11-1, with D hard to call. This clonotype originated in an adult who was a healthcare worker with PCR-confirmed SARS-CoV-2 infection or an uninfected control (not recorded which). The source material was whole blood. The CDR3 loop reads CASSQNTEAFF. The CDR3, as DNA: TGTGCCAGCAGCCAGAACACTGAAGCTTTCTTT.